Listed here are 24 T cell receptor beta chains from one sample, sequenced in a study of shared clonotypes between healthy human individuals. CD45RO negativity and positive selection for CCR7 defined naive CD8 cells, a population that excluded terminally differentiated effector memory CD45RA+ cells. Only in-frame clones appear in the TCRdb table, and some are missing; sequencing was by immunoSEQ multiplex PCR. In the table there are about 580,000 clones, 98% of which are singletons. Specimen: naive CD8+ T cells sorted from blood. The receptors were gathered from a man between 25 and 39 years old in good health.

In its sample, this clone was seen once. This chain joins TRBV19 and TRBJ2-1; D is possibly TRBD1 (6 bases). Trimming shortened V by 0 bases and J by 8 bases, and 14 bases separated the two germline ends. The germline V gene encodes CDR1 LNHDA and CDR2 SQIVND (reference sequence). The CDR3 length is 15 residues. DNA of the CDR3: TGTGCCAGTAGTATAGACAGCCAGGGGAAAGATGAGCAGTTCTTC. Its translation: CASSIDSQGKDEQFF.

The J gene is TRBJ1-1, the V gene TRBV4-1; no reliable D call. Germline V gene sequence: CDR1 MGHRA, CDR2 YSYEKL. The CDR3 has 15 residues. V lost 1 base and J lost 5, with 14 bases in between. The CDR3 sequence is CASSQVGQAVTEAFF. CDR3 sequence (DNA): TGCGCCAGCAGCCAAGTCGGTCAAGCGGTGACTGAAGCTTTCTTT.

This clone was counted once. The chain carries TRBV7-9 and TRBJ2-5; the D gene is possibly TRBD2 (5 bases). The CDR3 is 13 residues long. V was pared by 5 bases and J by 1 base, with 8 bases between. Germline loops: CDR1 SEHNR, CDR2 FQNEAQ (reference sequence). CDR3 sequence reads: CASSPGVQETQYF. In DNA form, the CDR3 reads TGTGCCAGCAGCCCCGGGGTCCAAGAGACCCAGTACTTC.

This chain links TRBV18 with TRBJ1-5, with TRBD1 matching 12 bases. CDR1 is KGHSH, CDR2 LQKENI, per germline. With V trimmed by 3 bases and J by 3 bases, 15 bases remained unmatched. This CDR3 is 20 amino acids long. The CDR3: CASSPGTGGRDEGPNQPQHF. CDR3 nucleotides: TGTGCCAGCTCACCCGGGACAGGGGGCCGGGATGAAGGGCCCAATCAGCCCCAGCATTTT.

The chain carries TRBV7-9 and TRBJ2-1; D not certain. The CDR3 is 13 amino acids. V was cut by 1 base and J by 6 bases, with 7 bases left in between. Per germline, CDR1 SEHNR and CDR2 FQNEAQ (reference sequence). For the CDR3, the DNA is TGTGCCAGCAGCTTAGTCTCGGTCAATGAGCAGTTCTTC. This encodes CASSLVSVNEQFF.

The rearrangement joins TRBV14 to TRBJ2-7; TRBD2 is a possible D gene (5 bases). Germline loops: CDR1 SGHDN, CDR2 FVKESK. The V gene lost 2 bases and the J gene lost 3 bases, with 8 bases spanning the gap. This CDR3 is built from 13 residues. CDR3 DNA sequence: TGTGCCAGCAGCCAATATACTAGCTACGAGCAGTACTTC. Translation gives CASSQYTSYEQYF.

The V call is TRBV28, the J call TRBJ2-1; tentatively, D is TRBD1 (6 bases). The germline gives CDR1 MDHEN, CDR2 SYDVKM. V lost 5 bases and J lost 3, with 11 bases in between. The CDR3 is 14 amino acids. The CDR3 DNA follows: TGTGCCAGCAGTCCGGGACACAACTACAATGAGCAGTTCTTC. Translation gives CASSPGHNYNEQFF.

This clone was detected only once. The chain combines TRBV29-1 with TRBJ2-5; D remains ambiguous. The CDR3 runs to 12 residues. Germline V gene sequence: CDR1 SQVTM, CDR2 ANQGSEA. The ends were cut back, 4 bases at V and 4 bases at J, with 10 bases in the middle. In nucleotides, the CDR3 is TGCAGCGTTGTTGGATTCGGAGAGACCCAGTACTTC. As protein: CSVVGFGETQYF. The whole variable domain, remainder taken from reference TRBV29-1 and TRBJ2-5, is SAVISQKPSRDICQRGTSLTIQCQVDSQVTMMFWYRQQPGQSLTLIATANQGSEATYESGFVIDKFPISRPNLTFSTLTVSNMSPEDSSIYLCSVVGFGETQYFGPGTRLLVL.

The V call is TRBV27, the J call TRBJ2-7, with 9 bases aligning to TRBD1. CDR1 and CDR2 from the germline V gene are MNHEY and SMNVEV (reference sequence). V lost 4 bases to trimming and J lost 2 bases; unmatched junction nucleotides: 3. The CDR3 runs to 14 residues. Written as DNA, the CDR3 is TGTGCCAGCAGTTCGGACAGGGGAACCTACGAGCAGTACTTC. It translates to CASSSDRGTYEQYF.

The genes are TRBV7-9 and TRBJ2-1; 9 bases align to TRBD1. V was pared by 7 bases and J by 4 bases, with 8 bases of the junction left unmatched. This CDR3 is built from 15 residues. The germline V gene encodes CDR1 SEHNR and CDR2 FQNEAQ (reference sequence). CDR3 DNA: TGTGCCAGCACCCCGGGACAGGGAGAGTACAATGAGCAGTTCTTC. Its translation: CASTPGQGEYNEQFF.

The V gene is TRBV9, the J gene TRBJ1-1; 12 bases align to TRBD1. Per germline, CDR1 SGDLS and CDR2 YYNGEE. This CDR3 spans 15 amino acids. V trimming: 0 bases; J trimming: 5 bases; junction bases outside the gene matches: 2. CDR3 amino acids: CASSVEGQGATEAFF. The CDR3 bases are TGTGCCAGCAGCGTAGAGGGACAGGGGGCGACTGAAGCTTTCTTT.

V is TRBV7-2 and J is TRBJ2-7; D is undetermined. V lost 3 bases to trimming and J lost 5 bases, with 8 bases between them. CDR1 is SGHTA and CDR2 is FQGNSA in the germline V gene. The CDR3 is 12 amino acids. Here the CDR3 reads CASSFKLDEQYF. CDR3 sequence (DNA): TGTGCCAGCAGCTTTAAATTGGACGAGCAGTACTTC.

The chain has TRBV27 and TRBJ2-3, with TRBD2 identical over 7 bases. This CDR3 has 15 residues. Germline V CDR1 and CDR2: MNHEY, SMNVEV (reference sequence). Trimming removed 3 bases from V and 1 base from J; junction bases left unmatched: 4. CDR3 nucleotides: TGTGCCAGCAGTTTGGGGGGGACTGGCACAGATACGCAGTATTTT. Translation: CASSLGGTGTDTQYF.

The V call is TRBV13, the J call TRBJ1-2; D possibly corresponds to TRBD1 (6 bases). Trimming stripped 5 bases from V and 3 bases from J, with 16 bases between. The germline CDR1 and CDR2 sequences are PRHDT and FYEKMQ (reference sequence). This CDR3 has 15 amino acids. This CDR3 is CASSPRGSGDYGYTF. DNA for the CDR3: TGTGCCAGCAGCCCAAGAGGTTCAGGGGACTATGGCTACACCTTC.

The chain recombines TRBV13 with TRBJ1-1; possible D gene TRBD1, 6 bases. The CDR3 runs to 16 residues. CDR1 and CDR2 from the germline V gene are PRHDT and FYEKMQ (reference sequence). Trimming stripped 0 bases from V and 4 bases from J, with 15 bases between. The CDR3 is CASSLGRGDMTTEAFF. The CDR3 DNA sequence: TGTGCCAGCAGCTTAGGTCGCGGGGACATGACCACTGAAGCTTTCTTT.

The chain uses TRBV2 and TRBJ1-5; TRBD1 matches at 8 bases. Germline V gene sequence: CDR1 SNHLY, CDR2 FYNNEI. This CDR3 spans 15 amino acids. V shed 1 base and J 3 bases; nucleotides not matched to a gene: 2. The CDR3 protein is CASSEGTGTNQPQHF. The CDR3 DNA follows: TGTGCCAGCAGTGAAGGGACAGGGACCAATCAGCCCCAGCATTTT.

The count of this clone is one. V and J are TRBV7-9 and TRBJ2-7; 8 bases fit TRBD1. The V gene's germline CDR1 is SEHNR and CDR2 FQNEAQ (reference sequence). The CDR3 covers 15 residues. J gave up 1 base and V 4 bases, and 6 bases lay outside the gene matches. The CDR3 nucleotides are TGTGCCAGCAGCTCGAGGACAGGGCCTTCCTACGAGCAGTACTTC. It specifies CASSSRTGPSYEQYF.

This chain connects TRBV10-1 to TRBJ2-7; 10 bases match TRBD2. Germline-derived CDR1 and CDR2 are WNHNN and SYGVQD (reference sequence). The junction had 6 bases not matched to a gene; V was cut back by 2 bases and J by 2 bases. This CDR3 spans 16 amino acids. In nucleotides, the CDR3 is TGCGCCAGCAGTGAGGGCCTAGCGGGAGTGGCCTACGAGCAGTACTTC. Its protein product is CASSEGLAGVAYEQYF.

This rearrangement joins TRBV27 to TRBJ2-1; no clear D. Germline CDR1 is MNHEY and CDR2 is SMNVEV (reference sequence). CDR3 length equals 16 residues. V was clipped by 3 bases and J by 3 bases, with 15 bases between them. The CDR3 DNA sequence: TGTGCCAGCAGTTTTTCCTCCAGCGTCCGCTACAATGAGCAGTTCTTC. The encoded protein is CASSFSSSVRYNEQFF.

V gene TRBV11-2 combines with J gene TRBJ1-3; possible D gene TRBD1, 5 bases. Germline V CDR1 and CDR2: SGHAT, FQNNGV. Trimming removed 6 bases from V and 3 bases from J, with 12 bases in between. CDR3 length: 14 residues. In nucleotides, the CDR3 is TGTGCCAGCAGGTCTGGGACGGATGGAAACACCATATATTTT. Amino acid sequence: CASRSGTDGNTIYF.

The rearrangement joins TRBV29-1 to TRBJ2-1; no clear D. The CDR3 has 12 residues. V lost 4 bases and J lost 4, with 8 bases in between. Germline V gene lookup returns CDR1 SQVTM and CDR2 ANQGSEA. In DNA form, the CDR3 reads TGCAGCGTTGCCTGGGGTTACAATGAGCAGTTCTTC. This encodes CSVAWGYNEQFF.

The chain couples TRBV28 to TRBJ1-5; the D is unclear. Germline V gene data show CDR1 as MDHEN and CDR2 as SYDVKM. CDR3 size: 12 residues. Trimming shortened V by 6 bases and J by 6 bases, and 9 bases separated the two germline ends. CDR3 residues: CASRGRGQPQHF. The DNA for the CDR3 is TGTGCCAGCAGGGGCCGAGGTCAGCCCCAGCATTTT.

V gene TRBV4-2 combines with J gene TRBJ2-3; 12 positions match TRBD2. CDR1 LGHNA and CDR2 YNFKEQ come from the germline V gene. The CDR3 has 15 amino acids. V was pared by 4 bases and J by 3 bases, with 2 bases of the junction left unmatched. The CDR3: CASSLGTSGTDTQYF. The CDR3, as DNA: TGTGCCAGCAGCCTTGGGACTAGCGGGACAGATACGCAGTATTTT.

The chain carries TRBV11-2 and TRBJ2-7, with 8 bases lining up with TRBD2. The CDR3 is made up of 14 amino acids. Germline values: CDR1 SGHAT, CDR2 FQNNGV. Trimming removed 5 bases from V and 2 bases from J; junction bases left unmatched: 5. DNA for the CDR3: TGTGCCAGCAGCACCCATAGCGGGACCTACGAGCAGTACTTC. It encodes CASSTHSGTYEQYF.